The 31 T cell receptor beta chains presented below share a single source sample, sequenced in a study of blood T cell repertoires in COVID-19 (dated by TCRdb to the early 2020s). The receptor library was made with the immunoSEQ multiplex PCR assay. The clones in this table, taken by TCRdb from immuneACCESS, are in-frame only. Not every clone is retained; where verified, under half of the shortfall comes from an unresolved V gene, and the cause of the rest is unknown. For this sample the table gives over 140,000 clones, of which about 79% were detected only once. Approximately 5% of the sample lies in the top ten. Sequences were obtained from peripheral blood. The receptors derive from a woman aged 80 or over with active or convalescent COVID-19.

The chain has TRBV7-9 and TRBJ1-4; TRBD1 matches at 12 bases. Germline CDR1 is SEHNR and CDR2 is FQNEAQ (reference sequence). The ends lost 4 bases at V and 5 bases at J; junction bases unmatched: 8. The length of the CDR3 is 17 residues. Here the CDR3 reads CASSSGTGGAGNEKLFF. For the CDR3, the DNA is TGTGCCAGCAGCTCCGGGACAGGGGGCGCCGGGAATGAAAAACTGTTTTTT.

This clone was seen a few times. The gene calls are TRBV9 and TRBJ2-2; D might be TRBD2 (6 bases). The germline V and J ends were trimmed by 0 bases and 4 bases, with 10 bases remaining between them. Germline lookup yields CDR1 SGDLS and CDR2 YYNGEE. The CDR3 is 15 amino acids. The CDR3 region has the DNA TGTGCCAGCAGCGTAGGCGGGGACTCCACCGGGGAGCTGTTTTTT. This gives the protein CASSVGGDSTGELFF. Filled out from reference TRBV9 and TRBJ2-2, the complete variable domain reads DSGVTQTPKHLITATGQRVTLRCSPRSGDLSVYWYQQSLDQGLQFLIQYYNGEERAKGNILERFSAQQFPDLHSELNLSSLELGDSALYFCASSVGGDSTGELFFGEGSRLTVL.

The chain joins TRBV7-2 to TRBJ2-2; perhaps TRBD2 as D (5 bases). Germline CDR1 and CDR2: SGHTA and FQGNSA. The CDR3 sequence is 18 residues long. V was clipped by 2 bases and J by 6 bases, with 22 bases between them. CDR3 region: CASSLSWLGVGGSGELFF. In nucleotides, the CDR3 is TGTGCCAGCAGCTTATCTTGGCTCGGGGTTGGTGGGTCCGGGGAGCTGTTTTTT.

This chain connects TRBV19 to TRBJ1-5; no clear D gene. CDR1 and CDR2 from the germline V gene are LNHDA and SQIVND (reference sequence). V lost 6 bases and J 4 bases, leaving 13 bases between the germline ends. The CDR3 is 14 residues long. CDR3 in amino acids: CASRPGRGNQPQHF. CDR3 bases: TGTGCCAGTAGGCCGGGCCGCGGGAATCAGCCCCAGCATTTT.

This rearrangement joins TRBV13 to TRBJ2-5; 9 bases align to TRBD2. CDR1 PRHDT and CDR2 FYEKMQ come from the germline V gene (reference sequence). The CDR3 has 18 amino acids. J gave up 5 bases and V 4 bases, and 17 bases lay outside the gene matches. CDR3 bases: TGTGCCAGCAGCTCCCGGTGGGGAGCGGGGGGTCCTTGGGAGACCCAGTACTTC. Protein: CASSSRWGAGGPWETQYF.

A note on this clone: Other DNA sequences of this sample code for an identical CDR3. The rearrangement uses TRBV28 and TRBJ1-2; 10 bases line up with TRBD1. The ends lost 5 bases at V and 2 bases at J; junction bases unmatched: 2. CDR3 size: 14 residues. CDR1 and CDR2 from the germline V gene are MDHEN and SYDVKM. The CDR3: CASSTGQGNYGYTF. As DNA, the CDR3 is TGTGCCAGCAGTACGGGACAGGGGAACTATGGCTACACCTTC.

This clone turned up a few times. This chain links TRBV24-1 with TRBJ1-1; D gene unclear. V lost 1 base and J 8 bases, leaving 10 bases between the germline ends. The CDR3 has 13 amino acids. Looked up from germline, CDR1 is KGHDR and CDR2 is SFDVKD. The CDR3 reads CATSDFYRFEAFF. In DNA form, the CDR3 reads TGTGCCACCAGTGATTTCTATCGGTTCGAAGCTTTCTTT.

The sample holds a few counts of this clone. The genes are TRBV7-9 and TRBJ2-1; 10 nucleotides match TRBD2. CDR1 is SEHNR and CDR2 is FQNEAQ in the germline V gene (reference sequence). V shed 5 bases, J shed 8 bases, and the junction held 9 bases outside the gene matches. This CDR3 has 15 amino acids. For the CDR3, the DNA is TGTGCCAGCAGCCCCCGAGCGGGGGGGCCTGATGAGCAGTTCTTC. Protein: CASSPRAGGPDEQFF.

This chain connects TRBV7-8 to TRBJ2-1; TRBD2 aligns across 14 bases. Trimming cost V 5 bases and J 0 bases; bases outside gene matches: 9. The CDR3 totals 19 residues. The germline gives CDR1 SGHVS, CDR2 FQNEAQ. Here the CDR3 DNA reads TGTGCCAGCAGCCAAAAGGCGACTAGCGGGGGGGCCTCCTACAATGAGCAGTTCTTC. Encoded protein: CASSQKATSGGASYNEQFF.

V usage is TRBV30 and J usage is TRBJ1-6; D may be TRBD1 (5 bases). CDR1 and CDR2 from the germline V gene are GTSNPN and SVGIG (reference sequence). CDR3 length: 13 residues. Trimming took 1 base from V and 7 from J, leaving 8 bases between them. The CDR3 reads CAWSEQGNSPLHF. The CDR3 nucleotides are TGTGCCTGGAGTGAGCAGGGAAATTCACCCCTCCACTTT. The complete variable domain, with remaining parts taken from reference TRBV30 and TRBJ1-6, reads SQTIHQWPATLVQPVGSPLSLECTVEGTSNPNLYWYRQAAGRGLQLLFYSVGIGQISSEVPQNLSASRPQDRQFILSSKKLLLSDSGFYLCAWSEQGNSPLHFGNGTRLTVT.

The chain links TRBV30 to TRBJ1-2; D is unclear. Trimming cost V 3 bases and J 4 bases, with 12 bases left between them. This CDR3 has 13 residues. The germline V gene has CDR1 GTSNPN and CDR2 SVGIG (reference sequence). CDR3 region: CAWRPGYSYGYTF. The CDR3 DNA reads TGTGCCTGGAGACCGGGTTACTCCTATGGCTACACCTTC. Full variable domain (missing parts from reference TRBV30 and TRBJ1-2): SQTIHQWPATLVQPVGSPLSLECTVEGTSNPNLYWYRQAAGRGLQLLFYSVGIGQISSEVPQNLSASRPQDRQFILSSKKLLLSDSGFYLCAWRPGYSYGYTFGSGTRLTVV.

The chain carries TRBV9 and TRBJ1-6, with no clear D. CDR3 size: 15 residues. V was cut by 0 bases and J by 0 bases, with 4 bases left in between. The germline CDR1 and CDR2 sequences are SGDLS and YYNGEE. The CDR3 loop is CASSVDISYNSPLHF. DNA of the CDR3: TGTGCCAGCAGCGTAGATATCTCCTATAATTCACCCCTCCACTTT.

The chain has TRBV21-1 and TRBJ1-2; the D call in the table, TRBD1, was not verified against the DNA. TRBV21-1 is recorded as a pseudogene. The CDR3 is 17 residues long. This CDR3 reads CASSTTGFPVENYGYTF. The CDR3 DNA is TGTGCCAGCAGCACTACAGGTTTTCCCGTAGAAAACTATGGCTACACCTTC.

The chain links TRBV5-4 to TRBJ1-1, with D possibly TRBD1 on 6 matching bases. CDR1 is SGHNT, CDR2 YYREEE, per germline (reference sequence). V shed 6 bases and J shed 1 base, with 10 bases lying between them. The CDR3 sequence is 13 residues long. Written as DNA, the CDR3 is TGTGCCAGCAAGCGACAGGCGAACACTGAAGCTTTCTTT. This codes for CASKRQANTEAFF.

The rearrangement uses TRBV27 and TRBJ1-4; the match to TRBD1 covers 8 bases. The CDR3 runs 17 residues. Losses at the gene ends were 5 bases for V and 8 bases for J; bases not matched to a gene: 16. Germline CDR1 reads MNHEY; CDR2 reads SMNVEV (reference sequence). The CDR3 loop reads CASSPDRGGPFREKLFF. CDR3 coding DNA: TGTGCCAGCAGTCCCGACAGGGGCGGGCCTTTTCGGGAAAAACTGTTTTTT. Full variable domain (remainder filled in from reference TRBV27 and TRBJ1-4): EAQVTQNPRYLITVTGKKLTVTCSQNMNHEYMSWYRQDPGLGLRQIYYSMNVEVTDKGDVPEGYKVSRKEKRNFPLILESPSPNQTSLYFCASSPDRGGPFREKLFFGSGTQLSVL.

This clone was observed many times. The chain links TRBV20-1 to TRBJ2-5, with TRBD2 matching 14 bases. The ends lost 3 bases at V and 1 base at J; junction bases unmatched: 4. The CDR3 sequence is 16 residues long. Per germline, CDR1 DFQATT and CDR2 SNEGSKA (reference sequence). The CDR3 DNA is TGCAGTGCTAGTCGGGGGACTAGCGGGGGCCAAGAGACCCAGTACTTC. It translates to CSASRGTSGGQETQYF.

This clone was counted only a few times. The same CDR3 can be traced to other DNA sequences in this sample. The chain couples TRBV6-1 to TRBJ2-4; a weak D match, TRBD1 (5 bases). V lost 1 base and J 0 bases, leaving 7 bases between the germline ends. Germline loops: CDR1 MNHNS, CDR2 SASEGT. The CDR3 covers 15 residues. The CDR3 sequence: CASSEGQLAKNIQYF. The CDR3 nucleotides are TGTGCCAGCAGTGAAGGACAGCTAGCCAAAAACATTCAGTACTTC.

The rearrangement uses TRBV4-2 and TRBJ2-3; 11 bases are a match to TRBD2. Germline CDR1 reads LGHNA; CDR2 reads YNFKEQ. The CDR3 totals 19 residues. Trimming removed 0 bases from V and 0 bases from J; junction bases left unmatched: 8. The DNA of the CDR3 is TGTGCCAGCAGCCAAGAACTAGCGGGGGACACAACTAGCACAGATACGCAGTATTTT. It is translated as CASSQELAGDTTSTDTQYF.

CDR3 nucleotides: TGTGCCAGCAGAGGGCAGGGGGCCACCGGGGAGCTGTTTTTT. Translating it yields CASRGQGATGELFF. This chain connects TRBV27 to TRBJ2-2; 8 bases are shared with TRBD1. CDR3 length equals 14 residues. Germline CDR1 is MNHEY and CDR2 is SMNVEV (reference sequence). The J segment lost 4 bases and the V segment lost 6 bases, leaving 4 bases of the junction unmatched.

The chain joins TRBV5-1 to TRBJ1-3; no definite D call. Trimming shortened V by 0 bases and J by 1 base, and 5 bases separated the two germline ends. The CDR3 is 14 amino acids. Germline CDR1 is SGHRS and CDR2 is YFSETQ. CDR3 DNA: TGCGCCAGCAGCTTGGACAGATCTGGAAACACCATATATTTT. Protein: CASSLDRSGNTIYF.

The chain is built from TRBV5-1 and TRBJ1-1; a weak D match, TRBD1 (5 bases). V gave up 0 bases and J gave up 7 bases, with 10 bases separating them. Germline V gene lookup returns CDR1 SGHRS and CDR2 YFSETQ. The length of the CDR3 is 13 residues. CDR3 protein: CASSLGGNLEAFF. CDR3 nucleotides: TGCGCCAGCAGCTTGGGGGGCAACCTTGAAGCTTTCTTT. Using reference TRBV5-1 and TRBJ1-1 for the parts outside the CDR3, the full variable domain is KAGVTQTPRYLIKTRGQQVTLSCSPISGHRSVSWYQQTPGQGLQFLFEYFSETQRNKGNFPGRFSGRQFSNSRSEMNVSTLELGDSALYLCASSLGGNLEAFFGQGTRLTVV.

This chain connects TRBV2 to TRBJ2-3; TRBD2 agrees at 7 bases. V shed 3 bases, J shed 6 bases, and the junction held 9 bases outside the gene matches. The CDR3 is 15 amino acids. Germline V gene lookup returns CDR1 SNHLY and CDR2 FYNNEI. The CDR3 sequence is CASSDFAAGMDTQYF. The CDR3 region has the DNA TGTGCCAGCAGTGACTTTGCAGCGGGGATGGATACGCAGTATTTT.

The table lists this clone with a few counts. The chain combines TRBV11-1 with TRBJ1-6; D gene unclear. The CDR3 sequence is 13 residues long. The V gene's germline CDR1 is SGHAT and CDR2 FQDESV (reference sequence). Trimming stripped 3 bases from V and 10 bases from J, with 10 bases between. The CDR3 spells CASSFAERSPLHF. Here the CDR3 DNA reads TGTGCCAGCAGCTTCGCCGAGAGGTCACCCCTCCACTTT.

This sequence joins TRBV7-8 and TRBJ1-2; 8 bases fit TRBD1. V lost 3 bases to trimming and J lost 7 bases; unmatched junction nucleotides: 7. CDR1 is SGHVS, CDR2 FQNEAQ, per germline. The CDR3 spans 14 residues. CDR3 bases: TGTGCCAGCAGCTTGGGTGACAGGGGTTTTGGCTACACCTTC. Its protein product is CASSLGDRGFGYTF.

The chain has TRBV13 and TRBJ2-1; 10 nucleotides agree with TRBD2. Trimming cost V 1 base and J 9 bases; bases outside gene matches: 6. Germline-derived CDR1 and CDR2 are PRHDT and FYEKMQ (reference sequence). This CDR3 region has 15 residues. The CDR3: CASSLEAGGLGEQFF. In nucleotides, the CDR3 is TGTGCCAGCAGCTTAGAAGCGGGGGGGCTTGGTGAGCAGTTCTTC.

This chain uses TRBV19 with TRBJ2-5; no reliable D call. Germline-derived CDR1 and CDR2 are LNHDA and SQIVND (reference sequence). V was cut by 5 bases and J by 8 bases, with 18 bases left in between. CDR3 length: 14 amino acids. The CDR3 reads CASSYPGVSRTQYF. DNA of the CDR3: TGTGCCAGTAGTTACCCCGGTGTGTCACGAACCCAGTACTTC. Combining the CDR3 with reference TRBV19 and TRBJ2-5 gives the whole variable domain DGGITQSPKYLFRKEGQNVTLSCEQNLNHDAMYWYRQDPGQGLRLIYYSQIVNDFQKGDIAEGYSVSREKKESFPLTVTSAQKNPTAFYLCASSYPGVSRTQYFGPGTRLLVL.

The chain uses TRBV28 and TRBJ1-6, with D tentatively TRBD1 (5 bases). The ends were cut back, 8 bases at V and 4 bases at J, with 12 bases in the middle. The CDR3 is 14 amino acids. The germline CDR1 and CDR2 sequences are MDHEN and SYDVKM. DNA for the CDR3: TGTGCCAGCGCTTTGGGGCAGTATAATTCACCCCTCCACTTT. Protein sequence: CASALGQYNSPLHF.

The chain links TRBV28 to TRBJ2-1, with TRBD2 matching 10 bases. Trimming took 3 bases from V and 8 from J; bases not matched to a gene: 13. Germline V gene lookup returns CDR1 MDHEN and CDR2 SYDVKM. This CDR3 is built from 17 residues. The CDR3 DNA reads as TGTGCCAGCAGTTTTTCAGCGGGGGGGCCTCGAAGGGATGAGCAGTTCTTC. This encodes CASSFSAGGPRRDEQFF.

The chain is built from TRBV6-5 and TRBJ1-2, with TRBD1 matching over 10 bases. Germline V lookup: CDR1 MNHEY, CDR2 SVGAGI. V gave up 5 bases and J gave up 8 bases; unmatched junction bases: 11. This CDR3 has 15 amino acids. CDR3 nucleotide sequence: TGTGCCAGCAGTCCAGGACAGGGGGTATTGTGGGGCTACACCTTC. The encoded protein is CASSPGQGVLWGYTF.

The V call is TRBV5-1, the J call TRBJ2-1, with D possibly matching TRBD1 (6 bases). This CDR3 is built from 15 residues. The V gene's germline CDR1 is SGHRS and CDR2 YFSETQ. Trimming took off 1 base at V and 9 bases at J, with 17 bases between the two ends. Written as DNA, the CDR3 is TGCGCCAGCAGCTTGCGACAGGACGGGGCAGGTGAGCAGTTCTTC. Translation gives CASSLRQDGAGEQFF.

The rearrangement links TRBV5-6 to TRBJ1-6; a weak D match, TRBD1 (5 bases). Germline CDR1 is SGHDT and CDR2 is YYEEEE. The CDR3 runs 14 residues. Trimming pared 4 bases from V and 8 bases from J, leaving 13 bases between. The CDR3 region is CASSPTGLHSPLHF. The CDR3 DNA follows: TGTGCCAGCAGCCCCACAGGCCTACATTCACCCCTCCACTTT.